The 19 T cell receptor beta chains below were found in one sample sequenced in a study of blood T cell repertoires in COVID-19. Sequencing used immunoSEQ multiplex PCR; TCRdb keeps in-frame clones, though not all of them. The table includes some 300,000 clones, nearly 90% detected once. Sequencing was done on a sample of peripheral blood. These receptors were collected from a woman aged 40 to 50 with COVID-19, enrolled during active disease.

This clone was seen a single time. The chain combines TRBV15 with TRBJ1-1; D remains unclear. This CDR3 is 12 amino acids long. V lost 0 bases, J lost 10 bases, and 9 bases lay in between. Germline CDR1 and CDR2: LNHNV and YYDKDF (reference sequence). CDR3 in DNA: TGTGCCACCAGCAGAGATGGGCCCTTAGCTTTCTTT. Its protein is CATSRDGPLAFF.

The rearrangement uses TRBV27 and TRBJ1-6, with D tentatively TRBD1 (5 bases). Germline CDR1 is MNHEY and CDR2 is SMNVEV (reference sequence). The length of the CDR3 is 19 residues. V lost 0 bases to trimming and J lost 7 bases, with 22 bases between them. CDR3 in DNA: TGTGCCAGCAGTTTATCCAAACCCTCGCGGGGGAGGTCCAATTCACCCCTCCACTTT. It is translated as CASSLSKPSRGRSNSPLHF.

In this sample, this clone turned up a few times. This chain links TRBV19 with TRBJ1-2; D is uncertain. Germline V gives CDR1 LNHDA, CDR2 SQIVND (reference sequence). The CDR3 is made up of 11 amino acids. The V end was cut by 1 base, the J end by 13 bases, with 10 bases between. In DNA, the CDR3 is TGTGCCAGTAGTATAGGGACGGGAGCCACCTTC. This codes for CASSIGTGATF.

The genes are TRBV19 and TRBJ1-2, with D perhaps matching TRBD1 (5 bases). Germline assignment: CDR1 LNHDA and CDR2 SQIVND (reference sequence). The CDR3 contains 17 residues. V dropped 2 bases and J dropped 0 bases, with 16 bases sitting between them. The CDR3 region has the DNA TGTGCCAGTAGTATAAAGGCCAGGGCCTCTACTAACTATGGCTACACCTTC. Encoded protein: CASSIKARASTNYGYTF.

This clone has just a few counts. CDR3: CASTRQARVPYEQYF. In DNA form, the CDR3 reads TGTGCCAGCACCAGACAGGCGCGTGTCCCCTACGAGCAGTACTTC. The rearrangement links TRBV28 to TRBJ2-7; the D gene is possibly TRBD1 (6 bases). With 7 bases removed from V and 2 bases from J, the gap between germline ends came to 18 bases. Germline V lookup: CDR1 MDHEN, CDR2 SYDVKM. The CDR3 length is 15 residues.

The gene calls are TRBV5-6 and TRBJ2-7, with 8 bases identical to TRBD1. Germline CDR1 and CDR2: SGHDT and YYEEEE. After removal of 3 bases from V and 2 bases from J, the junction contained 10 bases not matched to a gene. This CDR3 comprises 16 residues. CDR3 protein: CASSSYTRDRPYEQYF. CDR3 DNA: TGTGCCAGCAGCTCCTACACCCGGGACAGGCCCTACGAGCAGTACTTC.

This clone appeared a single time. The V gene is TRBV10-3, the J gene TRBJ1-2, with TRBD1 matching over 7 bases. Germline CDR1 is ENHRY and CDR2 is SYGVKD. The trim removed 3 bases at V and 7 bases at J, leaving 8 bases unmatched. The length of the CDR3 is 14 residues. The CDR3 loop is CAISETGVGAGYTF. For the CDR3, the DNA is TGTGCCATCAGTGAAACAGGGGTAGGGGCTGGCTACACCTTC.

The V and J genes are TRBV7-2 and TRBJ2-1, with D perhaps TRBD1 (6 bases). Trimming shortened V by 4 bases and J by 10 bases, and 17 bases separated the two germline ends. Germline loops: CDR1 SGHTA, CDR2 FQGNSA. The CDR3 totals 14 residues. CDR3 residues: CASSSSRGTTEQFF. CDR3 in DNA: TGTGCCAGCAGCTCTTCCAGGGGCACCACCGAGCAGTTCTTC.

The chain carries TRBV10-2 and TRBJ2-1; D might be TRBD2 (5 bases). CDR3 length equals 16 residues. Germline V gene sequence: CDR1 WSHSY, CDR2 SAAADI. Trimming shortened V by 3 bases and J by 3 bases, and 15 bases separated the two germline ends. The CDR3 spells CASSDRKKRSYNEQFF. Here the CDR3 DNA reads TGCGCCAGCAGTGATAGGAAGAAGCGGAGCTACAATGAGCAGTTCTTC.

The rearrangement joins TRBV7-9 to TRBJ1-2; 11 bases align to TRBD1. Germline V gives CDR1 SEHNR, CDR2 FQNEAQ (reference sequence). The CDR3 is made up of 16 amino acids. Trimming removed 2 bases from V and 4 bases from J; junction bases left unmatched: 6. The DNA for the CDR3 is TGTGCCAGCAGCTTAATTAGTGGGACAGGGGGCTATGGCTACACCTTC. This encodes CASSLISGTGGYGYTF.

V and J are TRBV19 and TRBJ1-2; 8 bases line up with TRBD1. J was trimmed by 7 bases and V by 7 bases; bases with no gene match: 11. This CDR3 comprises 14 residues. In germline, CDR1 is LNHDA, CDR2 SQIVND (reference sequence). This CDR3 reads CASTPTGERGGYTF. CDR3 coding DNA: TGTGCCAGTACCCCGACAGGGGAAAGGGGTGGCTACACCTTC.

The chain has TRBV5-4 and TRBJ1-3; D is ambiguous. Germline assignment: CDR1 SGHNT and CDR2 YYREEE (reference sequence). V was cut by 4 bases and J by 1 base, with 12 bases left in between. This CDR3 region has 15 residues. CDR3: CASSPGGQSGNTIYF. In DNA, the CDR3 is TGTGCCAGCAGCCCTGGTGGGCAGTCTGGAAACACCATATATTTT.

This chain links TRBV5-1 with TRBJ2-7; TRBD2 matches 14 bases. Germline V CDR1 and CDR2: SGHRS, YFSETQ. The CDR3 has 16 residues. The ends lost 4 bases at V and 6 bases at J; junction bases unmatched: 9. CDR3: CASSGTSGRQIGEQYF. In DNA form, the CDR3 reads TGCGCCAGCAGCGGGACTAGCGGGAGACAGATAGGCGAGCAGTACTTC. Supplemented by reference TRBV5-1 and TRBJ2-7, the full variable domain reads KAGVTQTPRYLIKTRGQQVTLSCSPISGHRSVSWYQQTPGQGLQFLFEYFSETQRNKGNFPGRFSGRQFSNSRSEMNVSTLELGDSALYLCASSGTSGRQIGEQYFGPGTRLTVT.

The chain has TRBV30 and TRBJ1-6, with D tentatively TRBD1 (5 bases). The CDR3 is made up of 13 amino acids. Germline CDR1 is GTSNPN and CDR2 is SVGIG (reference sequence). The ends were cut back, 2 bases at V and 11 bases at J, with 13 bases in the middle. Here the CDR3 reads CAWSPGGVAPLHF. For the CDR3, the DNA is TGTGCCTGGAGTCCTGGAGGGGTCGCACCCCTCCACTTT.

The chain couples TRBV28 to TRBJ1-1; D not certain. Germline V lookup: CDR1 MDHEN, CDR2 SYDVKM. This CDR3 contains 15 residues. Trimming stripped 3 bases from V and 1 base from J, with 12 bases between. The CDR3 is CASSFFGRPNTEAFF. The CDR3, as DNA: TGTGCCAGCAGTTTTTTCGGCAGGCCGAACACTGAAGCTTTCTTT.

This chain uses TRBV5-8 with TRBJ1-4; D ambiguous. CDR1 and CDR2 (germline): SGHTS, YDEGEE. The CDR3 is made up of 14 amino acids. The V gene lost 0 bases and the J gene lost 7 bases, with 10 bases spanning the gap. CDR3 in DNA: TGTGCCAGCAGCTTGGATTTGGGGAGTGAAAAACTGTTTTTT. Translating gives CASSLDLGSEKLFF.

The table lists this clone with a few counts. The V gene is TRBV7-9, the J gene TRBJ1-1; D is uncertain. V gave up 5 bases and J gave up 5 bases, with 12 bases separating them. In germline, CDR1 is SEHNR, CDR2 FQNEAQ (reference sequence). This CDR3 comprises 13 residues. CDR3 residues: CASSQEGGTEAFF. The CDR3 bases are TGTGCCAGCAGCCAAGAGGGCGGGACTGAAGCTTTCTTT.

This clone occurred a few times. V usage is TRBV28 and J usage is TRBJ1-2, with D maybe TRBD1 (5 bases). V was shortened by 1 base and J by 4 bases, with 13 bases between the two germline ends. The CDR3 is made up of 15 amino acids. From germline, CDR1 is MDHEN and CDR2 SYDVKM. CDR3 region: CASSLSTARIYGYTF. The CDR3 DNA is TGTGCCAGCAGTTTATCGACAGCTCGAATCTATGGCTACACCTTC.

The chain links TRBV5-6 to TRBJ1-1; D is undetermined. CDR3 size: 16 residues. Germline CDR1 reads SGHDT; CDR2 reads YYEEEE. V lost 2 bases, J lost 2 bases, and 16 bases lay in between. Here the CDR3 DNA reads TGTGCCAGCAGCTTTCTATCGTCAACGCTAAACACTGAAGCTTTCTTT. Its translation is CASSFLSSTLNTEAFF.